A selection of T cell receptor beta chains follows, all from one sample in a study of metastatic and nonmetastatic thyroid tumors. TCRdb ran MiXCR on the PCR reads. This sample has tens of thousands of clones; roughly 25% occur once, and the top ten carry just over 6%. Sequenced sample: blood. The receptors were sampled from a female donor with papillary thyroid cancer or a benign thyroid nodule (not recorded which). Some clones in this sample may be carry-over from other donors' samples. CDR3s include the opening cysteine and the closing phenylalanine or tryptophan. D genes are given only for firm matches. The size of a clone is reported for some rows only, either as once, few or many, or as a class for expanded clones.

V,J,D,size,CDR3,DNA
TRBV12-3/TRBV12-4,TRBJ1-1,-,medium-sized,CASSLERNTEAFF,TGTGCCAGCAGTTTAGAGAGAAACACTGAAGCTTTCTTT
TRBV9,TRBJ1-3,-,many,CASSSTWTAGNTIYF,TGTGCCAGCAGTTCCACCTGGACGGCTGGAAACACCATATATTTT
TRBV7-9,TRBJ1-2,-,-,CASSLGRVRPYGYTF,TGTGCCAGCAGCTTAGGCCGGGTCAGACCGTATGGCTACACCTTC
TRBV4-1,TRBJ2-7,TRBD2,many,CASSPGMLGGYEQYF,TGCGCCAGCAGCCCAGGGATGTTGGGGGGGTACGAGCAGTACTTC
TRBV10-3,TRBJ2-5,-,many,CAISESKTGPQATQYF,TGTGCCATCAGTGAGTCGAAAACGGGGCCTCAAGCGACCCAGTACTTC
TRBV7-2,TRBJ2-3,-,-,CTSSPARTDTRYF,TGTACCAGCAGCCCCGCCCGGACAGATACGCGGTATTTT
TRBV4-1,TRBJ1-5,-,many,CASSQDKKRARGPQHF,TGCGCCAGCAGCCAAGATAAGAAGAGGGCCCGGGGGCCCCAGCATTTT
TRBV7-3,TRBJ2-1,TRBD2,many,CASSPAGREGRNEQFF,TGTGCCAGCAGCCCCGCGGGGCGGGAGGGGAGAAATGAGCAGTTCTTC
TRBV10-3,TRBJ2-1,-,medium-sized,CAISEKTSYNEQFF,TGTGCCATCAGTGAAAAGACTAGTTACAATGAGCAGTTCTTC
TRBV20-1,TRBJ2-1,-,once,CSARGLTGVHNEQFF,TGCAGTGCGAGAGGGCTGACGGGAGTCCACAATGAGCAGTTCTTC
TRBV2,TRBJ1-6,TRBD1,few,CASSECQGDSPLHF,TGTGCCAGCAGTGAATGTCAGGGGGATTCACCCCTCCACTTT
TRBV6-1,TRBJ1-2,TRBD1,few,CASSPQGADYGYTF,TGTGCCAGCAGTCCCCAGGGGGCTGACTATGGCTACACCTTC
TRBV12-3/TRBV12-4,TRBJ1-2,-,large,CASSFDHYGYTF,TGTGCCAGCAGTTTCGATCACTATGGCTACACCTTC
TRBV7-2,TRBJ2-7,TRBD2,-,CASSLVLAGDYEQYF,TGTGCCAGCAGCTTAGTGCTAGCGGGAGACTACGAGCAGTACTTC
TRBV24-1,TRBJ2-5,TRBD1,-,CATSYPTGACETQYF,TGTGCCACCAGTTATCCGACAGGGGCGTGTGAGACCCAGTACTTC
TRBV6-1,TRBJ2-1,TRBD2,few,CASSDGAGGFNEQFF,TGTGCCAGCAGTGATGGAGCGGGAGGTTTCAATGAGCAGTTCTTC
TRBV11-2,TRBJ2-7,-,many,CASSSYYEQYF,TGTGCCAGCAGCTCCTACTACGAGCAGTACTTC
TRBV4-1,TRBJ2-1,-,-,CASSRQDYNEQFF,TGCGCCAGCAGCAGACAGGACTACAATGAGCAGTTCTTC
TRBV6-1,TRBJ2-2,TRBD1,-,CASSLRDRVVGELFF,TGTGCCAGCAGTTTGAGGGACAGGGTGGTCGGGGAGCTATTTTTT
TRBV6-1,TRBJ1-4,TRBD1,-,CASSFRQGGTEKLFF,TGTGCCAGCAGTTTCAGACAGGGAGGAACCGAAAAACTGTTTTTT
TRBV5-1,TRBJ2-2,TRBD1,-,CASSRDSAINTGELFF,TGCGCCAGCAGCCGGGACAGTGCCATTAACACCGGGGAGCTGTTTTTT
TRBV20-1,TRBJ1-5,TRBD1,many,CSARGVTNQPQHF,TGCAGTGCCAGGGGGGTTACCAATCAGCCCCAGCATTTT
TRBV6-5,TRBJ1-2,-,-,CASSYSCPTSYGYTF,TGTGCCAGCAGTTACTCGTGCCCAACGAGCTACGGCTACACCTTC
TRBV19,TRBJ1-5,-,-,CASSISSGRQPQHF,TGTGCCAGTAGTATCAGCTCAGGGCGGCAGCCCCAGCATTTT
TRBV5-1,TRBJ2-3,-,-,CASSLGGTIDAQYF,TGCGCCAGCAGCTTGGGTGGTACGATAGATGCGCAGTATTTT
TRBV18,TRBJ1-4,TRBD1,many,CASSHGQGTGNEKLFF,TGTGCCAGCTCCCACGGACAGGGAACGGGTAATGAAAAACTGTTTTTT
TRBV19,TRBJ2-2,-,medium-sized,CASSGSNTGELFF,TGTGCCAGTAGTGGCAGCAACACCGGGGAGCTGTTTTTT
TRBV19,TRBJ2-2,-,many,CASSKGNTGELFF,TGTGCCAGTAGTAAAGGGAACACCGGGGAGCTGTTTTTT